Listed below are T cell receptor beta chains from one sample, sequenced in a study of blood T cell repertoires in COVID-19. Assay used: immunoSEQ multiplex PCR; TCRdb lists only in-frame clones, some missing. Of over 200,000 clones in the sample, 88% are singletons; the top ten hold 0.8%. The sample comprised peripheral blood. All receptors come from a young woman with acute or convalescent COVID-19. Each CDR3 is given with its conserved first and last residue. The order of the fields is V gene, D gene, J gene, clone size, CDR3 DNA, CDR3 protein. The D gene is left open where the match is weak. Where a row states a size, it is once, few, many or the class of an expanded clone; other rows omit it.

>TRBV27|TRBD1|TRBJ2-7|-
TGTGCCAGCAGTATAAAAGGACAGGCCTACGAGCAGTACTTC
CASSIKGQAYEQYF
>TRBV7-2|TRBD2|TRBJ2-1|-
TGTGCCAGCAGCCAGGGGGGACTAGCGCAACCGAGCTCCTACAATGAGCAGTTCTTC
CASSQGGLAQPSSYNEQFF
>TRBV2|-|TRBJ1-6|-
TGTGCCAGCAGTGCGGAGGCGGATTCACCCCTCCACTTT
CASSAEADSPLHF
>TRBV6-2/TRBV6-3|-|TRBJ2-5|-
TGTGCCAGCAGTTACTCGTCAGGGGCAGAGACCCAGTACTTC
CASSYSSGAETQYF
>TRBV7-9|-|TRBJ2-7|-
TGTGCCAGCAGCTTAGGTTCTCCCATTTGGGGGGACGAGCAGTACTTC
CASSLGSPIWGDEQYF
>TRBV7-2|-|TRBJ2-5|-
TGTGCCAGCAGCCCGGGACTGGGGGAGACCCAGTACTTC
CASSPGLGETQYF
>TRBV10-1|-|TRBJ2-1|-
TGCGCCAGCACCCCAACAGGGATCCATGAGCAGTTCTTC
CASTPTGIHEQFF
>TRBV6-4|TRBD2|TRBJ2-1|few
TGTGCCAGCAGTGACCTCTTACCGGGACTAGCGGGAGGGCCGAATGAGCAGTTCTTC
CASSDLLPGLAGGPNEQFF
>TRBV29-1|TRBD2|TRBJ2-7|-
TGCAGCGGTACCCGACTAGCGGGAGGGCGCTACGAGCAGTACTTC
CSGTRLAGGRYEQYF
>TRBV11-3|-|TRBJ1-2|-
TGTGCCAGCAGCTTAAGTTCCTGGGGCGCCAGATATGGCTACACCTTC
CASSLSSWGARYGYTF
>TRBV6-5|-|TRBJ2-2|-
TGTGCCAGCAGTTACAGGGGCACCGGGGAGCTGTTTTTT
CASSYRGTGELFF
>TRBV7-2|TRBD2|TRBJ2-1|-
TGTGCCAGCATGCTAGCGGGTATCTACAATGAGCAGTTCTTC
CASMLAGIYNEQFF
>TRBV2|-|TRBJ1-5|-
TGTGCCAAAGTAGGGCGCCCAGGGGATCAGCCCCAGCATTTT
CAKVGRPGDQPQHF
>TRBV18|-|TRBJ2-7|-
TGTGCCAGCTCACCTGGCGGCGGGATCGGAAACGAGCAGTACTTC
CASSPGGGIGNEQYF
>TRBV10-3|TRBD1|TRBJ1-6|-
TGTGCCATCAGTGAGTCCCACAGGGGAAATTCACCCCTCCACTTT
CAISESHRGNSPLHF
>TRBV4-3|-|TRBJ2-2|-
TGCGCCAGCAGCCAAGACGGGGACACCGGGGAGCTGTTTTTT
CASSQDGDTGELFF
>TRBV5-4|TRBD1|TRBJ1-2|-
TGTGCCAGCAGCTTGGCCCCGACAGGGCTAAATGGCTACACCTTC
CASSLAPTGLNGYTF
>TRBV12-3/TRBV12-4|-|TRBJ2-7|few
TGTGCCAGCAGTTGGGACTCGTACGAGCAGTACTTC
CASSWDSYEQYF
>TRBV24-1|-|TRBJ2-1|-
TGTGCCACCAGTGGGGCGGGTACTAGCCCGAGCTCCTACAATGAGCAGTTCTTC
CATSGAGTSPSSYNEQFF
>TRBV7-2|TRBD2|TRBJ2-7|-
TGTGCCAGCAGCTTAGAGGGACTAGCGGGGTCCTACGAGCAGTACTTC
CASSLEGLAGSYEQYF
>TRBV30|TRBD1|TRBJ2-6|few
TGTGCCTGGAGTGTGGGTAGGGGGCGAGCTGGGGCCAACGTCCTGACTTTC
CAWSVGRGRAGANVLTF
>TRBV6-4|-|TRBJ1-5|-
TGTGCCAGCAGTACCAAACAGGGAAATCAGCCCCAGCATTTT
CASSTKQGNQPQHF
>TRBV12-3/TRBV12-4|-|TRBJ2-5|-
TGTGCCAGCAGTTTAGGACAGAAAGAGACCCAGTACTTC
CASSLGQKETQYF
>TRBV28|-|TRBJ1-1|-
TGTGCCAGCAGTTCCCATTTTGTAGATACTGAAGCTTTCTTT
CASSSHFVDTEAFF
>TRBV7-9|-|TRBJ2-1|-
TGTGCCAGCAGCTCCCCCTCCGGGGATGAGCAGTTCTTC
CASSSPSGDEQFF
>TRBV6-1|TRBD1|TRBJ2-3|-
TGTGCCAGCAGTGAACAACAGGGGATAACAGATACGCAGTATTTT
CASSEQQGITDTQYF
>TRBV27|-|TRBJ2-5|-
TGTGCCAGCAGTTCCGGGCCCGGGAAGACCCAGTACTTC
CASSSGPGKTQYF
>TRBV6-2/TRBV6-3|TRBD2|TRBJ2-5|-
TGTGCCAGCAGTTACTACAGCCGGGACTACCCGACCCAGTACTTC
CASSYYSRDYPTQYF
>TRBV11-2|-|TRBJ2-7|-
TGTGCCAGCAGCTTAGTCGGGGACGAGCAGTACTTC
CASSLVGDEQYF
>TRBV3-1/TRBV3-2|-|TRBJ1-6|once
TGTGCCAGCAGTCCTCAAGACAGATCTAATTCACCCCTCCACTTT
CASSPQDRSNSPLHF
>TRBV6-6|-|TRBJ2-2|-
TGTGCCAGCAGTTACACGGGATTGGATCCCGGGGAGCTGTTTTTT
CASSYTGLDPGELFF
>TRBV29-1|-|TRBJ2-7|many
TGCAGCGTTGTCGCGGTTAGTTACGAGCAGTACTTC
CSVVAVSYEQYF
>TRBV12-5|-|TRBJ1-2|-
TGTGCTAGTGGTCCCGGACAGCTCTATGGCTACACCTTC
CASGPGQLYGYTF